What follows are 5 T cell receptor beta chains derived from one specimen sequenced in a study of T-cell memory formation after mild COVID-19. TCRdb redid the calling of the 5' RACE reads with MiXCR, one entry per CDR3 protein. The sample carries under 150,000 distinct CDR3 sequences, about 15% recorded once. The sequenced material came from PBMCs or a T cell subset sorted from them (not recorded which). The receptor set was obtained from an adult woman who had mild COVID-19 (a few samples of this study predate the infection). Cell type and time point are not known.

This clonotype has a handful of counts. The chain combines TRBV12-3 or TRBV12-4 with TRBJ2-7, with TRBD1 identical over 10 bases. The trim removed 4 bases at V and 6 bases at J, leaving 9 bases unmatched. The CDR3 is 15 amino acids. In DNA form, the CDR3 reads TGTGCCAGCAGTTGGAACCGGGACAGGGGATCCGAGCAGTACTTC. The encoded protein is CASSWNRDRGSEQYF.

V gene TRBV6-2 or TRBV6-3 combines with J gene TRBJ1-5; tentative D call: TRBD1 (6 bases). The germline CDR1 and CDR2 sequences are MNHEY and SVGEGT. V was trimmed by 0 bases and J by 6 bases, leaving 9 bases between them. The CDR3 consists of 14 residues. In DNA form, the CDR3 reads TGTGCCAGCAGTTACTCCAGGGGAATTCAGCCCCAGCATTTT. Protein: CASSYSRGIQPQHF.

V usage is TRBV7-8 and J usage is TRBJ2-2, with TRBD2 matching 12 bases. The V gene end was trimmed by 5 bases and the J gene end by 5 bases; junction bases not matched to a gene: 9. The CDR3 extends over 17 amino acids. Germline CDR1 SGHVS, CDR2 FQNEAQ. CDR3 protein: CASSLRLAGALTGELFF. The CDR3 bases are TGTGCCAGCAGCCTCAGACTAGCGGGAGCTTTAACCGGGGAGCTGTTTTTT.

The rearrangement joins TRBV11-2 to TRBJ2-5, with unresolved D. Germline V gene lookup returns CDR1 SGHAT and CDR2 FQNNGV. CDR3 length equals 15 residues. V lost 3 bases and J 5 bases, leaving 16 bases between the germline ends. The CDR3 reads CASSFAPIGGETQYF. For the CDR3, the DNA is TGTGCCAGCAGCTTTGCGCCTATTGGCGGTGAGACCCAGTACTTC.

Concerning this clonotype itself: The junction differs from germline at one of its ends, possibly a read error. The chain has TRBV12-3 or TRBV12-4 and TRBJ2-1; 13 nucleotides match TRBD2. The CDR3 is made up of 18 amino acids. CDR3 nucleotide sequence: TGTGCCAGCAGTCACACCCGGACTAGCGGGAGCACCTACAATGAGCAGTTATTC. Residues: CASSHTRTSGSTYNEQLF.